The 26 T cell receptor beta chains in this list originate from one sample, sequenced in a study of cytomegalovirus exposure and HLA in healthy donors. PCR was performed using 60 Vbeta and 13 Jbeta primers. Some clones are missing from TCRdb's copy, which holds only in-frame ones; the method was immunoSEQ multiplex PCR. The sample contains 200,000 to 250,000 clones, roughly 84% of which appear only once. Sequenced sample: PBMCs. Every receptor here comes from a human donor in good health.

The gene calls are TRBV27 and TRBJ2-1, with 8 positions matching TRBD2. This CDR3 spans 15 amino acids. V lost 5 bases and J lost 6; bases outside the gene matches: 9. Per the germline V gene, CDR1 is MNHEY and CDR2 is SMNVEV (reference sequence). CDR3 residues: CASSLAGGGGNEQFF. The DNA of the CDR3 is TGTGCCAGCAGTCTCGCGGGGGGAGGTGGCAATGAGCAGTTCTTC.

V and J are TRBV19 and TRBJ1-5; 9 bases agree with TRBD1. Trimming took 3 bases from V and 5 from J; bases not matched to a gene: 5. The CDR3 loop spans 15 amino acids. CDR1 is LNHDA, CDR2 SQIVND, per germline (reference sequence). The CDR3 DNA follows: TGTGCCAGTAGTATCCGGGACAGGGCGTATCAGCCCCAGCATTTT. Its protein product is CASSIRDRAYQPQHF. The whole variable domain, remainder taken from reference TRBV19 and TRBJ1-5, is DGGITQSPKYLFRKEGQNVTLSCEQNLNHDAMYWYRQDPGQGLRLIYYSQIVNDFQKGDIAEGYSVSREKKESFPLTVTSAQKNPTAFYLCASSIRDRAYQPQHFGDGTRLSIL.

DNA for the CDR3: TGTGCCAGCAGCTTGGGGGGCGGGACAGGATACGAGCAGTACTTC. Translated: CASSLGGGTGYEQYF. V is TRBV13 and J is TRBJ2-7, with 8 bases lining up with TRBD1. J gave up 4 bases and V 3 bases, and 8 bases lay outside the gene matches. Germline V lookup: CDR1 PRHDT, CDR2 FYEKMQ (reference sequence). This CDR3 is built from 15 residues.

The chain joins TRBV5-1 to TRBJ2-5, with D possibly matching TRBD1 (6 bases). The V gene lost 4 bases and the J gene lost 6 bases, with 19 bases spanning the gap. CDR3 size: 15 residues. Germline CDR1 is SGHRS and CDR2 is YFSETQ. In DNA form, the CDR3 reads TGCGCCAGCAGCACGCAACAGGGCTGGGGTAAGACCCAGTACTTC. Encoded protein: CASSTQQGWGKTQYF. Filled out from reference TRBV5-1 and TRBJ2-5, the complete variable domain reads KAGVTQTPRYLIKTRGQQVTLSCSPISGHRSVSWYQQTPGQGLQFLFEYFSETQRNKGNFPGRFSGRQFSNSRSEMNVSTLELGDSALYLCASSTQQGWGKTQYFGPGTRLLVL.

J is TRBJ2-7 and V is TRBV6-5; unclear D gene. V was trimmed by 2 bases and J by 5 bases, leaving 4 bases between them. Germline V CDR1 and CDR2: MNHEY, SVGAGI. This CDR3 spans 11 amino acids. The CDR3 DNA is TGTGCCAGCAGTTACCTCGACGAGCAGTACTTC. Protein product: CASSYLDEQYF.

This chain joins TRBV28 and TRBJ2-5, with D possibly being TRBD2 (6 bases). The germline CDR1 and CDR2 sequences are MDHEN and SYDVKM. V shed 2 bases and J shed 3 bases, with 7 bases lying between them. The CDR3 covers 13 residues. CDR3 sequence: CASSLPGEETQYF. Written as DNA, the CDR3 is TGTGCCAGCAGTTTACCGGGAGAAGAGACCCAGTACTTC.

The chain has TRBV29-1 and TRBJ1-2; TRBD1 matches 8 bases. This CDR3 spans 14 amino acids. Germline V gives CDR1 SQVTM, CDR2 ANQGSEA. V dropped 2 bases and J dropped 8; count of bases not matched to a gene: 10. CDR3 nucleotide sequence: TGCAGCGTTGAACTGGACAGGGTCCTCGGCGGCTACACCTTC. Its protein is CSVELDRVLGGYTF.

The genes are TRBV30 and TRBJ1-1, with D perhaps matching TRBD1 (5 bases). CDR3 length: 13 amino acids. Between the trimmed V and J ends, which lost 1 base and 6 bases, there was a span of 12 bases. Per germline, CDR1 GTSNPN and CDR2 SVGIG (reference sequence). CDR3 sequence (DNA): TGTGCCTGGAGTGAGACCAGGGTACCTGAAGCTTTCTTT. Its protein is CAWSETRVPEAFF.

As concerns this clone: At one of its ends the junction is not consistent with the germline gene, which may arise from a read error. CDR3 sequence (DNA): TGTTCCAGCAGCGGGGGGGGAAACACCATATATTTT. This encodes CSSSGGGNTIYF. This chain connects TRBV7-9 to TRBJ1-3; D may be TRBD1 (5 bases). The CDR3 has 12 amino acids. Per germline, CDR1 SEHNR and CDR2 FQNEAQ (reference sequence).

This clone was seen just once. V usage is TRBV11-3 and J usage is TRBJ2-1, with D possibly being TRBD2 (6 bases). Germline V CDR1 and CDR2: SGHNT, YENEEA. V was trimmed by 1 base and J by 8 bases, leaving 12 bases between them. The CDR3 spans 14 residues. Here the CDR3 reads CASSLGGREDEQFF. The CDR3 bases are TGTGCCAGCAGCTTAGGCGGCAGGGAGGATGAGCAGTTCTTC.

This chain links TRBV4-2 with TRBJ1-2; 7 bases are a match to TRBD1. Germline V CDR1 and CDR2: LGHNA, YNFKEQ. The length of the CDR3 is 14 residues. J was trimmed by 5 bases and V by 7 bases; bases with no gene match: 10. Here the CDR3 DNA reads TGTGCCAGCACGGACAGGTCCCACCTATATGGCTACACCTTC. It encodes CASTDRSHLYGYTF.

The genes are TRBV28 and TRBJ1-3, with D perhaps TRBD1 (5 bases). Trimming took 2 bases from V and 8 from J, leaving 10 bases between them. Germline V gives CDR1 MDHEN, CDR2 SYDVKM. CDR3 length equals 13 residues. The CDR3 nucleotides read TGTGCCAGCAGTTTACCAGGGCTTGACACCATATATTTT. Translating gives CASSLPGLDTIYF.

The rearrangement joins TRBV18 to TRBJ2-7; D possibly corresponds to TRBD2 (5 bases). Trimming took off 3 bases at V and 3 bases at J, with 9 bases between the two ends. CDR3 length: 13 amino acids. In germline, CDR1 is KGHSH, CDR2 LQKENI. The CDR3 DNA is TGTGCCAGCTCACCTGCGGGTAGCTACGAGCAGTACTTC. It is translated as CASSPAGSYEQYF.

The V gene is TRBV7-9, the J gene TRBJ2-7; no clear D gene. The CDR3 consists of 14 residues. Germline V CDR1 and CDR2: SEHNR, FQNEAQ (reference sequence). Deletions cut 3 bases from V and 0 bases from J, with 9 bases between. Here the CDR3 DNA reads TGTGCCAGCAGCTTCGGGTTTAGCTCCTACGAGCAGTACTTC. Protein product: CASSFGFSSYEQYF.

The gene calls are TRBV7-2 and TRBJ2-7, with 8 positions matching TRBD1. Per the germline V gene, CDR1 is SGHTA and CDR2 is FQGNSA. V lost 5 bases to trimming and J lost 2 bases; unmatched junction nucleotides: 5. CDR3 length equals 14 residues. CDR3 protein: CASSPGTGTYEQYF. DNA of the CDR3: TGTGCCAGCAGCCCCGGGACAGGCACCTACGAGCAGTACTTC.

The chain is built from TRBV28 and TRBJ2-7, with TRBD2 matching 8 bases. V dropped 7 bases and J dropped 1; count of bases not matched to a gene: 6. The CDR3 consists of 14 residues. From germline, CDR1 is MDHEN and CDR2 SYDVKM. The CDR3 DNA reads TGTGCCAGCATCCGGGGGGGCCCTTCCTACGAGCAGTACTTC. It translates to CASIRGGPSYEQYF.

The gene calls are TRBV29-1 and TRBJ1-3; 8 bases fit TRBD1. Germline V gene data show CDR1 as SQVTM and CDR2 as ANQGSEA. The CDR3 loop spans 16 amino acids. V gave up 6 bases and J gave up 0 bases; unmatched junction bases: 10. The CDR3 region has the DNA TGCAGCGTGGAGACAGGGGCCTCCCCCTCTGGAAACACCATATATTTT. Translating it yields CSVETGASPSGNTIYF. Supplemented by reference TRBV29-1 and TRBJ1-3, the full variable domain reads SAVISQKPSRDICQRGTSLTIQCQVDSQVTMMFWYRQQPGQSLTLIATANQGSEATYESGFVIDKFPISRPNLTFSTLTVSNMSPEDSSIYLCSVETGASPSGNTIYFGEGSWLTVV.

The rearrangement joins TRBV6-1 to TRBJ1-3, with 10 bases identical to TRBD1. This CDR3 is 18 amino acids long. J was trimmed by 4 bases and V by 0 bases; bases with no gene match: 9. Germline values: CDR1 MNHNS, CDR2 SASEGT. CDR3 sequence (DNA): TGTGCCAGCAGTGAAGCGCTCGGGACAGGGGTTCGCGGAAACACCATATATTTT. Translated: CASSEALGTGVRGNTIYF.

The chain uses TRBV25-1 and TRBJ1-4; possibly TRBD1 for D (5 bases). This CDR3 is built from 16 residues. V gave up 1 base and J gave up 4 bases, with 13 bases separating them. The germline V gene encodes CDR1 MGHDK and CDR2 SYGVNS. The CDR3 region is CASSESGGGGNEKLFF. The CDR3 bases are TGTGCCAGCAGTGAATCCGGCGGGGGGGGTAATGAAAAACTGTTTTTT.

This chain joins TRBV6-5 and TRBJ2-5; the match to TRBD2 covers 9 bases. The CDR3 totals 14 residues. V lost 2 bases and J lost 4; bases outside the gene matches: 2. Germline V gene sequence: CDR1 MNHEY, CDR2 SVGAGI. This CDR3 reads CASSYGTSTETQYF. CDR3 sequence (DNA): TGTGCCAGCAGTTACGGGACTAGCACAGAGACCCAGTACTTC.

The gene calls are TRBV5-4 and TRBJ1-1, with D possibly matching TRBD1 (5 bases). From germline, CDR1 is SGHNT and CDR2 YYREEE (reference sequence). Trimming shortened V by 2 bases and J by 7 bases, and 15 bases separated the two germline ends. The CDR3 has 14 residues. The CDR3 loop reads CASSLIDMGGEAFF. The CDR3 coding sequence is TGTGCCAGCAGCTTAATAGACATGGGGGGTGAAGCTTTCTTT.

This clone was detected only once. The chain carries TRBV5-1 and TRBJ2-1, with D unclear. CDR1 SGHRS and CDR2 YFSETQ come from the germline V gene. This CDR3 is built from 15 residues. Trimming pared 5 bases from V and 2 bases from J, leaving 14 bases between. The chain's CDR3 is CASRPPLKPYNEQFF. The CDR3 coding sequence is TGCGCCAGCAGGCCCCCACTTAAACCCTACAATGAGCAGTTCTTC. The entire variable domain, with the rest obtained from reference TRBV5-1 and TRBJ2-1, is as follows: KAGVTQTPRYLIKTRGQQVTLSCSPISGHRSVSWYQQTPGQGLQFLFEYFSETQRNKGNFPGRFSGRQFSNSRSEMNVSTLELGDSALYLCASRPPLKPYNEQFFGPGTRLTVL.

The chain is built from TRBV11-2 and TRBJ2-3; 7 nucleotides align to TRBD2. Unmatched junction bases numbered 11, after V lost 5 bases and J lost 3 bases. The CDR3 runs 16 residues. Germline V CDR1 and CDR2: SGHAT, FQNNGV. The DNA for the CDR3 is TGTGCCAGCAGCCCTCTATTGACTAGCAAGACAGATACGCAGTATTTT. Its translation is CASSPLLTSKTDTQYF.

This chain joins TRBV5-1 and TRBJ1-4, with D perhaps matching TRBD1 (6 bases). The germline V and J ends were trimmed by 4 bases and 7 bases, with 17 bases remaining between them. CDR1 is SGHRS, CDR2 YFSETQ, per germline. The CDR3 runs 15 residues. CDR3 DNA: TGCGCCAGCAGCCCTTGGGGGGGCAGCGTTGAAAAACTGTTTTTT. This gives the protein CASSPWGGSVEKLFF.

This chain connects TRBV10-3 to TRBJ1-1; tentative D call: TRBD1 (5 bases). CDR1 and CDR2 (germline): ENHRY, SYGVKD. Trimming pared 4 bases from V and 2 bases from J, leaving 11 bases between. The CDR3 length is 14 residues. CDR3 sequence: CAISVRRDNTEAFF. For the CDR3, the DNA is TGTGCCATCAGTGTGAGGCGGGACAACACTGAAGCTTTCTTT.

J is TRBJ2-7 and V is TRBV19; 12 positions match TRBD2. V shed 3 bases, J shed 4 bases, and the junction held 4 bases outside the gene matches. Germline CDR1 is LNHDA and CDR2 is SQIVND (reference sequence). CDR3 length: 15 amino acids. The CDR3 loop is CASSMGLAGEYEQYF. The CDR3 DNA is TGTGCCAGTAGTATGGGACTAGCGGGTGAATACGAGCAGTACTTC.